The clone carrying this T cell receptor (beta chain) occurred many times. The target antigen is unknown. This specimen belongs to a study of glioma-infiltrating T cells. The study's findings and limits: Non-neoplastic patients had below-expected tissue-blood divergence, while all gliomas exceeded expectation.

The germline CDR1 and CDR2 sequences are LNHDA and SQIVND (reference sequence). V lost 6 bases, J lost 3 bases, and 22 bases lay in between. There are 17 residues in the CDR3. Amplification of TCR alpha and beta CDR3 regions from RNA used iRepertoire nested multiplex PCR. Input was 100-400 ng of tissue mRNA or PBMC total RNA. TCRdb fed the multiplex PCR reads into MiXCR, producing one record per CDR3 protein. The sample includes around 190,000 distinct CDR3 sequences, over 30% of them seen just once. The sample taken for sequencing was glioma tissue, nonneoplastic brain tissue, or PBMCs (not recorded which). The V and J genes are TRBV19 and TRBJ2-3; D possibly corresponds to TRBD1 (6 bases). The receptor was derived from a human donor with low-grade glioma or glioblastoma, undergoing nonglioma brain surgery, or in good health (not recorded which). The CDR3 region is CASSEGTAIRGTDTQYF. CDR3 DNA sequence: TGTGCCAGTAGCGAAGGGACGGCCATTAGGGGGACAGATACGCAGTATTTT.